The T cell receptor beta chain under discussion was sequenced for a study of CD4+ T cells in melanoma (dated by TCRdb to between 2021 and 2022). Context from the whole study: Neoantigen-specific CD4+ T cells in human melanoma were what the study investigated. Results the study describes overall, beyond this receptor: Diverse differentiation states were reported to be shown by neoantigen-specific CD4+ T cells in melanoma. The report described a correlation between neoantigen-specific CD4+ T cells and the function of CD8+ T cells, macrophages and B cells.

The library was made by the immunoSEQ multiplex PCR assay. TCRdb obtained this table from immuneACCESS and retained in-frame rearrangements with V and J assigned. These tables miss some clones; where compared with another copy, unresolved V genes account for less than half of the shortfall, and the remainder is unexplained. This sample is represented by 50,000 to 60,000 clones; roughly three quarters of them were singletons. The ten largest clones take up approximately 5% of the sample. Sequences GTSNPN (CDR1) and SVGIG (CDR2) are obtained from the germline V gene (reference sequence). The CDR3 runs 13 residues from the cysteine to the phenylalanine. The sequence is cut down to CDR3 DNA, 39 bases in frame from base 1. Clipping removes 4 bases from V and 4 bases from J, with 6 as the unmatched junction base count. The donors were people with melanoma. In regard to this clone: It lacks a known antigen. Per-nucleotide qualities are absent, and no much larger clonotype sits a single base away.

This TCR came from a human donor with melanoma. This chain is built from TRBV30 and TRBJ2-7; 8 bases in the junction line up with TRBD1. The sample consisted of tumor tissue. The nucleotide sequence is TGTGCCTGGACCGGGACAGGAATATACGAGCAGTACTTC. This gives the protein CAWTGTGIYEQYF.